This TCR beta chain was captured in a study of blood T cells in healthy people across ages. Primers used in a second PCR of roughly 6 to 11 cycles were a sample-barcoded 5' primer and a J-beta primer mix. A tag from a template-switch adaptor with 12 random nucleotides marked each cDNA molecule. TCRdb ran MiXCR on the 5' RACE reads and lists one entry per CDR3 protein. Altogether over 1.5 million distinct CDR3 sequences are present, roughly 50% being singletons, with the ten largest covering approximately 2.1%. V gave up 1 base and J gave up 2 bases; unmatched junction bases: 8. There are 18 residues in the CDR3. Germline assignment: CDR1 MGHRA and CDR2 YSYEKL. This clonotype was counted between two and nine times.

This sequence was found in a woman aged 40 to 50 in good health. The sequenced sample was blood. The V call is TRBV4-1, the J call TRBJ2-3; 11 bases fit TRBD2. Here the CDR3 DNA reads TGCGCCAGCAGCCAAGCCCCATCTAGCGGGGGGTTCACAGATACGCAGTATTTT. Protein sequence: CASSQAPSSGGFTDTQYF.